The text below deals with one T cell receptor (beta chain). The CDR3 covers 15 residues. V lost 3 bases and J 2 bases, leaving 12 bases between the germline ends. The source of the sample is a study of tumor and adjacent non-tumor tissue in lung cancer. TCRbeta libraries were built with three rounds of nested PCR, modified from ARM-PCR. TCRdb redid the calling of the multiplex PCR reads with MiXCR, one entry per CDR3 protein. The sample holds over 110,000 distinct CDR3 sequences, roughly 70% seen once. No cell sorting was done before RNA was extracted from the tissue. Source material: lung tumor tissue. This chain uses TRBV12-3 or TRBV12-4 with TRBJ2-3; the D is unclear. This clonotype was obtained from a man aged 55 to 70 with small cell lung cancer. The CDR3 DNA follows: TGTGCCAGCAGTTTGGCGGAAGGCGTCACAGATACGCAGTATTTT. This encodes CASSLAEGVTDTQYF.